A selection of T cell receptor beta chains follows, all from one sample in a study of somatic mutations in cytotoxic T cells in rheumatoid arthritis. Sequencing used immunoSEQ multiplex PCR; TCRdb keeps in-frame clones, though not all of them. The sample consists of 20,000 or so clones, roughly four fifths of them appearing once. Source material: CD8+ T cells sorted from blood. The receptors come from an adult with rheumatoid arthritis. CDR3s include the opening cysteine and the closing phenylalanine or tryptophan. D genes are given only for firm matches. Clone size is not always given. Where it is, it says once, few, many or a class for expanded clones.

clone_size d_call j_call v_call cdr3_aa cdr3_nt
NA NA TRBJ2-1 TRBV4-3 CASSYTEYGEQFF TGCGCCAGCAGTTATACCGAATATGGTGAGCAGTTCTTC
NA TRBD1 TRBJ2-1 TRBV9 CASSPGQSSYNEQFF TGTGCCAGCAGCCCGGGACAGAGCTCCTACAATGAGCAGTTCTTC
once NA TRBJ2-7 TRBV15 CATSRAPGENYEQYF TGTGCCACCAGCAGAGCGCCGGGAGAAAACTACGAGCAGTACTTC
NA TRBD1 TRBJ2-5 TRBV27 CASSTLRGHGGGGTQYF TGTGCCAGCAGTACACTCAGGGGGCACGGGGGTGGTGGGACCCAGTACTTC
NA NA TRBJ2-1 TRBV5-1 CASSLGPGIYNEQFF TGCGCCAGCAGCTTGGGGCCAGGGATCTACAATGAGCAGTTCTTC
few TRBD1 TRBJ2-1 TRBV4-3 CASSPGTGGGNEQFF TGCGCCAGCAGCCCTGGGACAGGAGGGGGCAATGAGCAGTTCTTC
NA NA TRBJ2-2 TRBV2 CASSEEGVRELFF TGTGCCAGCAGTGAAGAGGGGGTGAGGGAGCTGTTTTTT
few TRBD1 TRBJ2-5 TRBV4-1 CASSQVTGSGETQYF TGCGCCAGCAGCCAAGTGACAGGGTCGGGGGAGACCCAGTACTTC
few NA TRBJ2-1 TRBV27 CASSPTGLLGRSEQFF TGTGCCAGCAGCCCAACAGGACTACTCGGCCGGAGTGAGCAGTTCTTC
NA NA TRBJ1-4 TRBV5-6 CASSLVKGRNEKLFF TGTGCCAGCAGCTTGGTGAAGGGCCGGAATGAAAAACTGTTTTTT
few NA TRBJ2-3 TRBV6-4 CASSDSQGEADTQYF TGTGCCAGCAGTGACTCGCAGGGTGAAGCAGATACGCAGTATTTT
NA NA TRBJ1-3 TRBV6-1 CASSKVGTSGNTIYF TGTGCCAGCAGTAAGGTCGGCACCTCTGGAAACACCATATATTTT
NA TRBD2 TRBJ2-3 TRBV11-2 CASSLGTSGTDTQYF TGTGCCAGCAGCTTAGGGACTAGCGGCACAGATACGCAGTATTTT
NA TRBD1 TRBJ1-5 TRBV28 CASSLPRTGFEPQHF TGTGCCAGCAGTTTGCCCCGGACAGGGTTTGAGCCCCAGCATTTT
NA TRBD1 TRBJ2-7 TRBV4-2 CASSQAGTVYDEQYF TGTGCCAGCAGCCAAGCCGGGACAGTATACGACGAGCAGTACTTC
NA NA TRBJ1-5 TRBV4-1 CASSQDLSQPQHF TGCGCCAGCAGCCAAGATTTATCTCAGCCCCAGCATTTT
NA NA TRBJ2-1 TRBV15 CATSRDGGQGKGNEQFF TGTGCCACCAGCAGAGATGGCGGGCAGGGGAAGGGCAATGAGCAGTTCTTC
NA TRBD2 TRBJ2-7 TRBV7-2 CASSYVAGGPSYEQYF TGTGCCAGCAGCTACGTAGCGGGGGGGCCGTCCTACGAGCAGTACTTC
few TRBD2 TRBJ2-7 TRBV29-1 CSVVEREGNEQYF TGCAGCGTTGTCGAGCGGGAGGGCAACGAGCAGTACTTC
once NA TRBJ2-7 TRBV7-2 CASSIDLGKGYEQYF TGTGCCAGCAGCATTGACTTGGGAAAGGGGTACGAGCAGTACTTC
NA NA TRBJ1-3 TRBV5-6 CASSWTVARNTIYF TGTGCCAGCAGCTGGACAGTCGCTAGAAACACCATATATTTT
NA TRBD1 TRBJ2-2 TRBV9 CASSVTGGVTGELFF TGTGCCAGCAGCGTAACAGGGGGTGTCACCGGGGAGCTGTTTTTT
NA NA TRBJ1-2 TRBV7-2 CASNGGRGYTF TGTGCCAGCAACGGGGGGCGCGGCTACACCTTC
NA NA TRBJ1-4 TRBV11-2 CASSLVGGAAEKLFF TGTGCCAGCAGCTTAGTGGGGGGAGCGGCGGAAAAACTGTTTTTT
NA NA TRBJ2-5 TRBV5-6 CASSLGAGRETQYF TGTGCCAGCAGCTTGGGGGCAGGGCGGGAGACCCAGTACTTC
NA TRBD2 TRBJ2-4 TRBV27 CASSLFWTSGRVRNIQYF TGTGCCAGCAGTTTATTCTGGACTAGCGGGAGGGTACGGAACATTCAGTACTTC
NA TRBD1 TRBJ1-5 TRBV28 CASSLPGQGYQPQHF TGTGCCAGCAGTTTGCCGGGACAGGGGTATCAGCCCCAGCATTTT
NA TRBD2 TRBJ2-3 TRBV2 CASSEVAGVKDTQYF TGTGCCAGCAGTGAAGTAGCGGGAGTCAAGGATACGCAGTATTTT
NA TRBD2 TRBJ2-7 TRBV9 CASSRITSGGSYEQYF TGTGCCAGCAGCAGGATTACTAGCGGAGGCTCCTACGAGCAGTACTTC
NA NA TRBJ2-7 TRBV6-1 CASSEASGQPYEQYF TGTGCCAGCAGTGAAGCTAGCGGACAGCCCTACGAGCAGTACTTC
NA NA TRBJ1-4 TRBV6-6 CASSYLPTEKLFF TGTGCCAGCAGTTACCTGCCCACTGAAAAACTGTTTTTT
NA NA TRBJ2-7 TRBV4-1 CASSPKRLYEQYF TGCGCCAGCAGCCCAAAAAGACTCTACGAGCAGTACTTC
NA TRBD1 TRBJ2-1 TRBV7-3 CASGQVGLYNEQFF TGTGCCAGTGGACAGGTGGGCTTGTACAATGAGCAGTTCTTC
NA NA TRBJ2-6 TRBV2 CASSGQAGGANVLTF TGTGCCAGCAGTGGACAGGCAGGGGGGGCCAACGTCCTGACTTTC
NA NA TRBJ2-7 TRBV9 CASSPRVGSDEQYF TGTGCCAGCAGCCCCCGAGTAGGGTCCGACGAGCAGTACTTC
NA NA TRBJ1-6 TRBV4-1 CASSQDPRGPLHF TGCGCCAGCAGCCAAGATCCAAGGGGACCCCTCCACTTT
NA NA TRBJ2-5 TRBV6-1 CASIEDEGPETQYF TGTGCCAGCATAGAAGATGAGGGGCCGGAGACCCAGTACTTC
NA NA TRBJ2-1 TRBV7-6 CASSLVPMEGRIYNEQFF TGTGCCAGCAGCTTAGTCCCGATGGAGGGTCGAATCTACAATGAGCAGTTCTTC
NA NA TRBJ2-1 TRBV11-2 CASSPSGLQRGDNEQFF TGTGCCAGCAGCCCGTCAGGACTGCAACGTGGGGACAATGAGCAGTTCTTC
NA TRBD2 TRBJ2-1 TRBV6-5 CASSTGTSGKNEQFF TGTGCCAGCAGTACCGGGACTAGCGGGAAGAATGAGCAGTTCTTC
few NA TRBJ1-1 TRBV30 CAWTPVSRVDTEAFF TGTGCCTGGACCCCAGTGAGTAGGGTGGACACTGAAGCTTTCTTT
NA TRBD2 TRBJ2-5 TRBV7-9 CASSLALLAGGPSKTQYF TGTGCCAGCAGCTTAGCGCTACTAGCGGGAGGGCCCTCCAAGACCCAGTACTTC
once NA TRBJ2-1 TRBV6-5 CASAPEDAGYNEQFF TGTGCCAGCGCACCGGAGGATGCAGGTTACAATGAGCAGTTCTTC
NA NA TRBJ2-7 TRBV6-1 CASSEVVREQYF TGTGCCAGCAGTGAAGTCGTCCGCGAGCAGTACTTC